The entry that follows covers one T cell receptor (beta chain) sequence. Its antigen is as yet unknown. The sample belongs to a study of shared clonotypes between healthy human individuals. General study points: Only blood underwent sampling, and tissue repertoires likely differ. What naive subsets generally showed was a larger estimated richness than memory subsets showed.

Each replicate PCR on the sorted subsets used approximately 200 ng DNA (roughly 30,000 T cell genomes). Only in-frame clones appear in the TCRdb table, and some are missing; sequencing was by immunoSEQ multiplex PCR. The sample has under 550,000 clones, 90% to 96% seen once. The sample comprised naive CD4+ T cells sorted from blood. Subset here: CD45RA+ positively selected. This sequence originates from a woman in her 30s in good health.

CDR3 protein: CASSLGRLPYNEQFF. CDR3 nucleotide sequence: TGTGCCAGCAGCTTAGGACGCCTCCCCTACAATGAGCAGTTCTTC. The rearrangement uses TRBV7-8 and TRBJ2-1; D remains unclear. The CDR3 extends over 15 amino acids. Germline-derived CDR1 and CDR2 are SGHVS and FQNEAQ. Trimming pared 1 base from V and 2 bases from J, leaving 9 bases between.